This passage covers 10 T cell receptor beta chains from one sample sequenced in a study of cytomegalovirus exposure and HLA in healthy donors. The PCR employed 60 Vbeta primers together with 13 Jbeta primers. Sequencing used immunoSEQ multiplex PCR; TCRdb keeps in-frame clones, though not all of them. The record lists some 120,000 clones, of which the ten most abundant hold around 2.7%. What was sequenced was PBMCs. These receptors originate from a man aged 25-45 years in good health and CMV-seronegative.

V gene TRBV5-1 combines with J gene TRBJ1-2; D is unclear. This CDR3 region has 14 residues. Germline V gene lookup returns CDR1 SGHRS and CDR2 YFSETQ. V lost 4 bases and J 3 bases, leaving 13 bases between the germline ends. The CDR3 nucleotides are TGCGCCAGCAGCGGGTCCGAGGGATACTATGGCTACACCTTC. As protein: CASSGSEGYYGYTF. Full variable domain (missing parts from reference TRBV5-1 and TRBJ1-2): KAGVTQTPRYLIKTRGQQVTLSCSPISGHRSVSWYQQTPGQGLQFLFEYFSETQRNKGNFPGRFSGRQFSNSRSEMNVSTLELGDSALYLCASSGSEGYYGYTFGSGTRLTVV.

The J gene is TRBJ1-2, the V gene TRBV27, with 7 bases identical to TRBD1. The trim removed 6 bases at V and 4 bases at J, leaving 8 bases unmatched. The germline gives CDR1 MNHEY, CDR2 SMNVEV (reference sequence). The CDR3 runs 14 residues. CDR3 nucleotides: TGTGCCAGCAGATACAAGGGGGCGGGCTATGGCTACACCTTC. This codes for CASRYKGAGYGYTF.

The chain combines TRBV10-3 with TRBJ2-3; possible D gene TRBD2, 6 bases. V dropped 4 bases and J dropped 6 bases, with 14 bases sitting between them. Germline V gene data show CDR1 as ENHRY and CDR2 as SYGVKD. CDR3 length: 14 amino acids. The CDR3 DNA sequence: TGTGCCATCAGTGGGGAGACTAGAGGTGATACGCAGTATTTT. This gives the protein CAISGETRGDTQYF.

The V gene is TRBV29-1, the J gene TRBJ2-1; possible D gene TRBD1, 5 bases. Germline V gene sequence: CDR1 SQVTM, CDR2 ANQGSEA. V was trimmed by 7 bases and J by 4 bases, leaving 14 bases between them. This CDR3 comprises 13 residues. This chain's CDR3 is CSAKVQEYNEQFF. The CDR3 DNA sequence: TGCAGCGCCAAAGTACAGGAATACAATGAGCAGTTCTTC.

The V and J genes are TRBV11-2 and TRBJ1-1, with D possibly being TRBD1 (6 bases). The CDR3 loop spans 13 amino acids. Germline values: CDR1 SGHAT, CDR2 FQNNGV. V lost 5 bases, J lost 4 bases, and 11 bases lay in between. The DNA for the CDR3 is TGTGCCAGCAGCCGAACAGGGACCACTGAAGCTTTCTTT. Translating gives CASSRTGTTEAFF.

The rearrangement links TRBV15 to TRBJ1-1, with a weak D call TRBD1 (6 bases). The CDR3 has 16 residues. Germline CDR1 and CDR2: LNHNV and YYDKDF (reference sequence). V lost 3 bases, J lost 6 bases, and 20 bases lay in between. CDR3 in amino acids: CATSSLTTGLSSEAFF. DNA of the CDR3: TGTGCCACCAGCAGTCTTACTACAGGGTTGTCTTCTGAAGCTTTCTTT.

This sequence joins TRBV9 and TRBJ1-6; 9 bases align to TRBD1. CDR1 and CDR2 (germline): SGDLS, YYNGEE. The CDR3 loop spans 14 amino acids. Trimming took 0 bases from V and 9 from J; bases not matched to a gene: 1. CDR3 sequence reads: CASSVGTGASPLHF. DNA of the CDR3: TGTGCCAGCAGCGTAGGGACAGGGGCTTCACCCCTCCACTTT. Combining the CDR3 with reference TRBV9 and TRBJ1-6 gives the whole variable domain DSGVTQTPKHLITATGQRVTLRCSPRSGDLSVYWYQQSLDQGLQFLIQYYNGEERAKGNILERFSAQQFPDLHSELNLSSLELGDSALYFCASSVGTGASPLHFGNGTRLTVT.

The genes are TRBV29-1 and TRBJ1-1; possibly TRBD1 for D (5 bases). Trimming pared 2 bases from V and 0 bases from J, leaving 7 bases between. CDR3 length: 13 residues. The germline V gene encodes CDR1 SQVTM and CDR2 ANQGSEA. CDR3 DNA: TGCAGCGTTGAAAGACAGATGAACACTGAAGCTTTCTTT. Translated: CSVERQMNTEAFF. The full variable domain, rest sourced from reference TRBV29-1 and TRBJ1-1, is SAVISQKPSRDICQRGTSLTIQCQVDSQVTMMFWYRQQPGQSLTLIATANQGSEATYESGFVIDKFPISRPNLTFSTLTVSNMSPEDSSIYLCSVERQMNTEAFFGQGTRLTVV.

The gene calls are TRBV2 and TRBJ1-5; D is ambiguous. The CDR3 covers 12 residues. Germline values: CDR1 SNHLY, CDR2 FYNNEI. Trimming shortened V by 2 bases and J by 5 bases, and 4 bases separated the two germline ends. CDR3 residues: CASSEIYQPQHF. CDR3 coding DNA: TGTGCCAGCAGTGAAATATATCAGCCCCAGCATTTT.

This CDR3 reads CAISESEWVEGTDTSYEQYF. Written as DNA, the CDR3 is TGTGCCATCAGTGAGTCGGAGTGGGTGGAGGGGACCGATACCTCCTACGAGCAGTACTTC. J is TRBJ2-7 and V is TRBV10-3; D is perhaps TRBD2 (6 bases). The V end lost 0 bases, the J end lost 0 bases, and 24 bases lay between the germline ends. CDR1 and CDR2 (germline): ENHRY, SYGVKD. This CDR3 spans 20 amino acids.